This TCR beta chain was recorded in a study of shared clonotypes between healthy human individuals. Study background: The cohort comprised a couple of women and a few men. Their ages spanned 18 to 49 years. Researchers assigned three CD4 naive, three CD4 memory, two CD8 naive and one CD8 memory plate to each donor. Whole-study findings and limits: Having only a few donors restricted how much genetic and exposure-history diversity was captured.

Looked up from germline, CDR1 is GTSNPN and CDR2 is SVGIG (reference sequence). J lost 6 bases, V lost 4 bases, and 9 bases had no gene match. CDR3 length equals 13 residues. This clone came up once. Its target is unknown. Some clones are missing from TCRdb's copy, which holds only in-frame ones; the method was immunoSEQ multiplex PCR. The profile shows about 2,500,000 clones, roughly 92% of them singletons. Sequenced material: naive CD4+ T cells sorted from blood. Specified subset: CD45RA+ positively selected. The rearrangement joins TRBV30 to TRBJ2-7, with 7 bases identical to TRBD2. The sequence came from a young man in good health. The CDR3 is CAWKLAGAGEQYF. DNA of the CDR3: TGTGCCTGGAAGTTGGCGGGAGCAGGCGAGCAGTACTTC.